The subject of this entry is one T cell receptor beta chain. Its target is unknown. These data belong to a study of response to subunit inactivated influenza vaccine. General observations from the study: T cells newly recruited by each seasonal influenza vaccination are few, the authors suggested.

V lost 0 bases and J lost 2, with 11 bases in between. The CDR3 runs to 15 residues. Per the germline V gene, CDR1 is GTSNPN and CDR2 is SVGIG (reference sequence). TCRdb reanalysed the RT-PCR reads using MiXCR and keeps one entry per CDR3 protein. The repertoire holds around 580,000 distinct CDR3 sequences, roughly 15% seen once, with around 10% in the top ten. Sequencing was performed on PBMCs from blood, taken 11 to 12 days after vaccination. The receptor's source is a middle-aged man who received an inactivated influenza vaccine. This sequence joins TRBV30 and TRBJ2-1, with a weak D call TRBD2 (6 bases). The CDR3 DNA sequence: TGTGCCTGGAGTGTTGGGACTCTCACCTACAATGAGCAGTTCTTC. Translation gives CAWSVGTLTYNEQFF.